This T cell receptor (beta chain) originates from a study of blood T cell repertoires in COVID-19. Profiling relied on immunoSEQ multiplex PCR, and the TCRdb table lists in-frame clones only, not all of them. The sample records 450,000 or so clones, about 90% being singletons. The CDR3 spans 12 residues. CDR1 is MNHEY and CDR2 is SVGAGI in the germline V gene. V was cut by 9 bases and J by 2 bases, with 8 bases left in between. The cohort comprised adults aged about 18 to 89 years residing in 20 to 30 US areas. Researchers sorted participants into cohorts using their self-reported clinical history. The chain couples TRBV6-5 to TRBJ1-5, with D hard to call. The sequencing input was PBMCs or T cells enriched from blood (not recorded which). The source of this sequence is a man between 18 and 35 years old who had recovered from COVID-19. Written as DNA, the CDR3 is TGTGCCAGTACACCAGGCAATCAGCCCCAGCATTTT. Translating gives CASTPGNQPQHF.